The T cell receptor (beta chain) under discussion was sequenced for a study of blood T cell repertoires in COVID-19. Only in-frame clones appear in the TCRdb table, and some are missing; sequencing was by immunoSEQ multiplex PCR. Altogether about 190,000 clones are present, about 85% being singletons, with the ten largest covering under 7.5%. V was pared by 3 bases and J by 0 bases, with 14 bases of the junction left unmatched. This CDR3 has 20 amino acids. In germline, CDR1 is SGHNT, CDR2 YYREEE (reference sequence). The clonotype originates from an elderly man with COVID-19, enrolled during active disease. Sample: peripheral blood. This rearrangement joins TRBV5-4 to TRBJ2-6; 8 bases fit TRBD2. The CDR3 DNA sequence: TGTGCCAGCAGCTCGGGGGCCAGCGGGGGTTCTCTCTCTGGGGCCAACGTCCTGACTTTC. Protein sequence: CASSSGASGGSLSGANVLTF.